This is a list of T cell receptor beta chains from one sample in a study of patients with pleural tuberculosis. TCRdb re-derived calls from the reads in MiXCR, one entry per CDR3 protein. The table records about 30,000 distinct CDR3 sequences, more than 15% of them present only once. Sequenced material: peripheral blood. All receptors come from a human donor with pleural tuberculosis. The conserved cysteine and the conserved F or W are not part of the CDR3 here. A D gene is named only where the DNA matches it firmly.

TRBD1	TRBV2	TRBJ2-5	ASSPTGEETQY
NA	TRBV15	TRBJ1-5	ATSRRARASNQPQH
NA	TRBV5-1	TRBJ2-1	ASSPWGREQF
NA	TRBV14	TRBJ1-4	ASSPQGTGNEKLF
TRBD1	TRBV5-1	TRBJ1-3	ASSYGQGSGNTIY
NA	TRBV7-2	TRBJ1-5	ASSFFGEHQPQH
NA	TRBV6-1	TRBJ1-1	ASRTLNTEAF
NA	TRBV7-2	TRBJ2-3	ASSPEVHTQY
NA	TRBV28	TRBJ1-5	ASSFGNQPQH
NA	TRBV4-1	TRBJ1-4	ASSQDRGIDEKLF
NA	TRBV5-6	TRBJ2-3	ASSLTGTDTQY
TRBD1	TRBV27	TRBJ2-7	ASSLRQGYEQY
TRBD1	TRBV7-2	TRBJ1-1	ASSTSTGFTTEAF
TRBD1	TRBV12-3/TRBV12-4	TRBJ1-3	ASGQGGNTIY
TRBD1	TRBV27	TRBJ2-1	ASSPGQGYNEQF
TRBD1	TRBV6-1	TRBJ1-1	ASSRQGGVEAF
NA	TRBV15	TRBJ2-3	ATSREKAPGDTQY
NA	TRBV5-5	TRBJ1-1	ASSLYGGQGTEAF
NA	TRBV5-6	TRBJ2-3	ASSIGSTDTQY
NA	TRBV5-4	TRBJ2-3	ASSLYSVNTDTQY
NA	TRBV20-1	TRBJ1-1	SAIRGGMNTEAF
TRBD2	TRBV10-2	TRBJ2-7	ASSESAGPYYEQY
NA	TRBV29-1	TRBJ2-5	SVEPGLAMETQY
NA	TRBV12-3/TRBV12-4	TRBJ2-1	ASSQAGNNEQF